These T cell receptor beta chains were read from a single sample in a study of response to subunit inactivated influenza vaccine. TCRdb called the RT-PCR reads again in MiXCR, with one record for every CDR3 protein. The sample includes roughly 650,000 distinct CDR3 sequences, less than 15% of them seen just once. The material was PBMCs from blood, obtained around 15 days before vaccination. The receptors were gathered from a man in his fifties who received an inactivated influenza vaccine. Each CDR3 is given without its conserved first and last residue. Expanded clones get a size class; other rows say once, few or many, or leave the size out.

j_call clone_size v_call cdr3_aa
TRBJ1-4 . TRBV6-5 ASSSDRGLEKLF
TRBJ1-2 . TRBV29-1 SVRDSFYGYT
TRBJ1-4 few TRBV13 ASSPTGDEKLF
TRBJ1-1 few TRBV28 ASRISINTEAF
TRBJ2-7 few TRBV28 ASSADRVKQY
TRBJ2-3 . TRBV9 ASSVVAGTVADTQY
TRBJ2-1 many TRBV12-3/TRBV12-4 ASRSGRLAGVDEQF
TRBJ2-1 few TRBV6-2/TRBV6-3 ASRQPRVRSYNEQF
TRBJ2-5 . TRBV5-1 ASSRNGGAGETQY
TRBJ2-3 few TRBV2 ASSFRGQGTDTQY
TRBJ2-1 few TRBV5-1 ATSQGDFYNEQF
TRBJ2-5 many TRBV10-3 AISGQTGGFETQY
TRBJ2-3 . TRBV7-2 ASSYKLGGGSTDTQY
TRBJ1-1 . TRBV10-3 ATGGGAGNTEAF
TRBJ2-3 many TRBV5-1 ASSLGHTDTQY
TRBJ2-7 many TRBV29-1 SVADRIYEQY
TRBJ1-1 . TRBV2 AMRTEAF
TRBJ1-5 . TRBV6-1 ASSPNKAPRPQH
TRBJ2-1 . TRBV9 ASSVGGAGATHEQF
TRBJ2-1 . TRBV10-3 AISATDGNYNEQF
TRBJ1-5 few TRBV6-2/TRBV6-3 ASGVGGINQPQH
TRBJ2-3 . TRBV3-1 ASSNSGGVTDTQY
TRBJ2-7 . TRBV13 ASSLRQLYEQY
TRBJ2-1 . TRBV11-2 ASRSIRWGSCNEQF
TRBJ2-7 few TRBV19 ASSMEGLSSYEQY
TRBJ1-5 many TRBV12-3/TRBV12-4 ASSLSGRNQPQH
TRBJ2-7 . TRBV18 ASGGATVEQY
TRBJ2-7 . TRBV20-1 SARVLTEPRWQY
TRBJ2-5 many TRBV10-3 AISLDGVQETQY
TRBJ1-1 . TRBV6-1 ASSEGTGEMNTEAF
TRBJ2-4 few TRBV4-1 ASSQDAGRLNIQY
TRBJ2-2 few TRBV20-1 SALDYRAGELF